This TCR beta chain was retrieved from a study of control samples from healthy donors and cancer patients (dated by TCRdb to 2020 to 2022). Receptor libraries were prepared by the immunoSEQ multiplex PCR assay. Sourced from immuneACCESS, this table was stored by TCRdb with only in-frame sequences that have V and J called. A share of the clones is absent; for the studies checked, an unresolved V gene accounts for under half, and the remainder has no known explanation. In all, the sample holds over 200,000 clones, and over 75% of those were seen once. The ten top clones hold approximately 12% of the sample. Its CDR3 holds 14 amino acids, cysteine through phenylalanine. Of all the DNA, just the CDR3 is kept, 42 bases in frame from base 1. V sheds 3 bases and J sheds 3 bases, leaving 12 bases between their ends. The germline V gene specifies SQVTM as CDR1 and ANQGSEA as CDR2. Note on this clone: Its binding antigen is unknown. Within one base of it there is no much larger clone, and no base qualities were kept.

Recombination joined TRBV29-1 with TRBJ1-3; TRBD1 is possibly the D segment (6 matching bases). This clonotype was sampled from a woman in her fifties or sixties with lung cancer. Sequenced sample: PBMCs. The sequence in DNA is TGCAGCGTTGACGGGGGGGCTAATGGAAACACCATATATTTT. It encodes CSVDGGANGNTIYF.